This T cell receptor (beta chain) was captured by sequencing in a study of T cell changes during pregnancy in multiple sclerosis. Repertoires were generated with immunoSEQ multiplex PCR, while TCRdb's copy carries only in-frame clones and drops some. The profile shows roughly 90,000 clones, around 90% of them singletons. Germline V gives CDR1 SGHTA, CDR2 FQGNSA. The V end was cut by 5 bases, the J end by 7 bases, with 14 bases between. This CDR3 region has 13 residues. Sample: peripheral blood, taken in the first trimester of pregnancy. This clonotype was obtained from a female donor in good health, enrolled as a control in a pregnancy study. The rearrangement joins TRBV7-2 to TRBJ1-1, with D perhaps matching TRBD1 (6 bases). CDR3 sequence reads: CASSPGQTIEAFF. CDR3 nucleotide sequence: TGTGCCAGCAGCCCCGGACAGACAATTGAAGCTTTCTTT.